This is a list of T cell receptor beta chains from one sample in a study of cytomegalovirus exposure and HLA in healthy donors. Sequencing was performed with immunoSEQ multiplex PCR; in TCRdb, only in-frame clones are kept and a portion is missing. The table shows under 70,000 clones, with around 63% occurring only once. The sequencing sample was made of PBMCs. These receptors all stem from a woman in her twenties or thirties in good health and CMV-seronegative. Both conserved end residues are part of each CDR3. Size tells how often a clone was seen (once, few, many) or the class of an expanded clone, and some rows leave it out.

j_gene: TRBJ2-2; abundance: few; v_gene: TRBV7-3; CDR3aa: CASSLRPALGELFF
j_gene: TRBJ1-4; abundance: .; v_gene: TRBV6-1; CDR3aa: CASSEARPPVEKLFF
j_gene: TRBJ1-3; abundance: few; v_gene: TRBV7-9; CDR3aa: CASSFTGGASSGNTIYF
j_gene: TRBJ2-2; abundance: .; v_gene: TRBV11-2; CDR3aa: CASSLTGVRNTGELFF
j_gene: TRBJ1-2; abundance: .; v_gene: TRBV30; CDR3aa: CAWSVKGAGNYGYTF
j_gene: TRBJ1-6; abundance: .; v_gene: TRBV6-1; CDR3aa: CASRSGGGGNSPLHF
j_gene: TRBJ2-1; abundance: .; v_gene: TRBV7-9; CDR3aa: CASSQGYSYNEQFF
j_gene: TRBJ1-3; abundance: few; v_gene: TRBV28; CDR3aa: CASRPPSGGINTIYF
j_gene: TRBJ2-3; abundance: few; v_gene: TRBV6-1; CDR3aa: CASFWTGGTDTQYF
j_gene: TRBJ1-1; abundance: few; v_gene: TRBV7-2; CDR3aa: CASSLYGTDTEAFF
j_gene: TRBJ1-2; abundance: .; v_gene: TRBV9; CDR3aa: CASSVMDRATYGYTF
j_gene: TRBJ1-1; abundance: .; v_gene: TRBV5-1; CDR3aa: CASSWGGSQGEAFF
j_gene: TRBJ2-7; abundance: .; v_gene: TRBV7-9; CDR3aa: CASSLSGPYEQYF
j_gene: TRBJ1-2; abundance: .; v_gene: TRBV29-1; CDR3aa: CSALPQGLGGYTF
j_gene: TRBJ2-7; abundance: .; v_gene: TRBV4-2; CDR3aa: CASSPWGGQGRYEQYF
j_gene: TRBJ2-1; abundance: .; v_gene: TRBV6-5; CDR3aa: CASSYLDRAYNEQFF
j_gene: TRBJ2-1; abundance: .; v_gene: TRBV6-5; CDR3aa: CATHRSNEQFF
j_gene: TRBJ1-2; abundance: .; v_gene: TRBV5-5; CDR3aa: CASSPQTVNYGYTF
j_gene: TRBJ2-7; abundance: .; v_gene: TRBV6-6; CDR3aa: CAGSLTLTGGSYEQYF
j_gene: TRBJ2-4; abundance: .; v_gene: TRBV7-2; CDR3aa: CASSLDRRRGENIQYF
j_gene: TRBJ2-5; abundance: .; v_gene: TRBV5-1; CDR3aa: CASSIDRGRSEQYF
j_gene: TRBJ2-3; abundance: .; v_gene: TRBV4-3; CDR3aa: CASSLSPDRARDTQYF
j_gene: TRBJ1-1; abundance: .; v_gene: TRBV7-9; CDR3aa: CASSVTENTEAFF
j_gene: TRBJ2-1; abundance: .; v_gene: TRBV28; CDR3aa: CASSLEGGRNEQFF
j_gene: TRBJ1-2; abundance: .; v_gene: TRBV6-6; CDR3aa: CATGTGPTGYTF
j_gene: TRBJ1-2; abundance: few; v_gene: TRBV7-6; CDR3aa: CASSAGGFSNGYTF
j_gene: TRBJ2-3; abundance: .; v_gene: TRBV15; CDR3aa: CATSRNRGSTDTQYF
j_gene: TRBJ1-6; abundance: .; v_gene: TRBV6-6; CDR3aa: CASSRPWTGNNSPLHF
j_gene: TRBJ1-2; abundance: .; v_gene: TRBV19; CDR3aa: CASRGGDGYTF
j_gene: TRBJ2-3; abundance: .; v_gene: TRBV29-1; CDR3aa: CSVGQGSTDTQYF
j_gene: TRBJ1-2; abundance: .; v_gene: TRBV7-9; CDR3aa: CSSSWTDYGYTF
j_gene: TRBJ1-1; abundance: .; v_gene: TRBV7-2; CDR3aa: CASSFRANTEAFF
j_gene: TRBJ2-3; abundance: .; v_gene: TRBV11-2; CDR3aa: CASSYITGVGADTQYF
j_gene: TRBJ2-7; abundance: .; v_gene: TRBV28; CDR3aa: CASTFPGTASYEQYF
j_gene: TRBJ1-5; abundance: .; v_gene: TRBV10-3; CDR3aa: CAISEGQVDNQPQHF
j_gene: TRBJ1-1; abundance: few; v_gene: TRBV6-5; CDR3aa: CASSEAPYTEAFF
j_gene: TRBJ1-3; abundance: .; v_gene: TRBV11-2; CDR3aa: CASSPLPQGSGNTIYF
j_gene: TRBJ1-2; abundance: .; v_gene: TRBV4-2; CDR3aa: CASSQEGHTNYGYTF
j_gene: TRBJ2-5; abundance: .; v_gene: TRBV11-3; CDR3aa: CASSRRTTGVETQYF
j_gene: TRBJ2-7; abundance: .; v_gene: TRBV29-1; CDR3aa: CSVEETLAGGPYEQYF
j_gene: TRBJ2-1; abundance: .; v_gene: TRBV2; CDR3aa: CASRRFSGGASYNEQFF
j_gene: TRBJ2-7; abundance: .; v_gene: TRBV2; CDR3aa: CASSGTSGGPSSYEQYF
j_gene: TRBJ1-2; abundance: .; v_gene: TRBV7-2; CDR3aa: CASSLGASGQGGYTF
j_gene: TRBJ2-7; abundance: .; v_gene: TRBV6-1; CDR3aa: CASSHVGTGRYEQYF
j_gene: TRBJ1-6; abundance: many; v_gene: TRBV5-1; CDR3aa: CASSFTAGEDNSPLHF